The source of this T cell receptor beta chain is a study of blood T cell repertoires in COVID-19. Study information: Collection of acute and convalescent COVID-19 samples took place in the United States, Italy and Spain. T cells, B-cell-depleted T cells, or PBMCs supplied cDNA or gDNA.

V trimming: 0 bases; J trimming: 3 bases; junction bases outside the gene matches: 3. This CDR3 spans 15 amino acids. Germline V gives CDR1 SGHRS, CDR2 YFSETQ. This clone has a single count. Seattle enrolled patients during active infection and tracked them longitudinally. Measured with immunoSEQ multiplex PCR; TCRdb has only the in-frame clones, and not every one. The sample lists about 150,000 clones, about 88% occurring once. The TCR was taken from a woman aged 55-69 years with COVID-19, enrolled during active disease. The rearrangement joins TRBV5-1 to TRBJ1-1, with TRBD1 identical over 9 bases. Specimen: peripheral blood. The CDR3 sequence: CASSLAWTGDTEAFF. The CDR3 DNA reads TGCGCCAGCAGCTTGGCGTGGACAGGGGACACTGAAGCTTTCTTT.